This T cell receptor (beta chain) was sequenced in a study of OX40 agonist ivuxolimab in advanced cancers. Study-level information: Every patient in dose escalation had hepatocellular carcinoma, melanoma, renal cell or head and neck cancer. Subjects had a mean age of around 60 years, with a range of about 23 to 85; 82.7% were male. Study-wide findings and caveats: There was clonal expansion of CD4+ and CD8+ blood T cells by week 6 at 0.1 to 3.0 mg/kg. What antigens the expanded peripheral T cells recognized was never established.

The assay was immunoSEQ multiplex PCR, and TCRdb's table has in-frame clones only and misses some. The sample carries about 32,000 clones, 75% to 95% recorded once. About this clone: Its antigen remains unidentified. An end of the junction does not agree with germline; a read error may underlie this.

This CDR3 comprises 13 residues. Germline-derived CDR1 and CDR2 are SSHAT and FNYEAQ (reference sequence). The rearrangement links TRBV7-7 to TRBJ2-1; D possibly corresponds to TRBD2 (6 bases). The sequence came from an adult with an advanced solid tumor such as melanoma, head and neck, liver or kidney cancer. The input for sequencing was CD4+ or CD8+ T cells sorted from blood, taken in a trial of the OX40 agonist ivuxolimab. CDR3 sequence (DNA): TGTGCTAGCAGCGTAGGCGGGGACAATGAGCAGTTCTTC. Translating gives CASSVGGDNEQFF.